A selection of T cell receptor beta chains follows, all from one sample in a study of glioma-infiltrating T cells. TCRdb re-analysed the multiplex PCR reads in MiXCR, keeping a single row per CDR3 protein. The data hold fewer than 500,000 distinct CDR3 sequences, with roughly two fifths observed a single time. Sequencing was carried out using glioma tissue, nonneoplastic brain tissue, or PBMCs (not recorded which). Receptors originate from a human donor with low-grade glioma or glioblastoma, undergoing nonglioma brain surgery, or in good health (not recorded which). Each CDR3 is given with its conserved first and last residue. The D gene is left open where the match is weak. Rows may omit the clone size; those that give it use once, few, many or a size class.

clone_size: .; j_call: TRBJ2-7; v_call: TRBV6-6; d_call: TRBD1; cdr3_nt: TGTGCCAGCAGTTACTCGAGGACAGGGGGCTCCTACGAGCAGTACTTC; cdr3_aa: CASSYSRTGGSYEQYF
clone_size: .; j_call: TRBJ2-5; v_call: TRBV7-9; d_call: TRBD2; cdr3_nt: TGTGCCAGCAGCTTAGTTGGCGGGAGAAGTAACAAAGAGACCCAGTACTTC; cdr3_aa: CASSLVGGRSNKETQYF
clone_size: many; j_call: TRBJ1-5; v_call: TRBV19; d_call: .; cdr3_nt: TGTGCCAGTAGTGTCTTCGGCCTCAGGGGCAATCAGCCCCAGCATTTT; cdr3_aa: CASSVFGLRGNQPQHF
clone_size: many; j_call: TRBJ2-7; v_call: TRBV25-1; d_call: .; cdr3_nt: TGTGCCAGCGAGGGAGCTTCACAGATACGTAGGGAGCAGTACTTC; cdr3_aa: CASEGASQIRREQYF
clone_size: .; j_call: TRBJ2-7; v_call: TRBV7-6; d_call: .; cdr3_nt: TGTGCCAGCAGCTTAAGTCCCAGCAGCGAGCAGTACTTC; cdr3_aa: CASSLSPSSEQYF
clone_size: .; j_call: TRBJ2-1; v_call: TRBV11-2; d_call: .; cdr3_nt: TGTGCCAGCAGCTTAGACCGAGGAAGGGGTGGGAATGAGCAGTTCTTC; cdr3_aa: CASSLDRGRGGNEQFF
clone_size: .; j_call: TRBJ2-5; v_call: TRBV24-1; d_call: TRBD2; cdr3_nt: TGTGCCACCAGTGATGTCGGACTAGCGGGAGGAAAAGAGACCCAGTACTTC; cdr3_aa: CATSDVGLAGGKETQYF
clone_size: .; j_call: TRBJ2-7; v_call: TRBV28; d_call: .; cdr3_nt: TGTGCCAGCAGTCCGACCCGGCACGAGCAGTACTTC; cdr3_aa: CASSPTRHEQYF
clone_size: many; j_call: TRBJ2-7; v_call: TRBV28; d_call: .; cdr3_nt: TGTGCCAGCAGTCCCGGGACCCTACACTACGAGCAGTACTTC; cdr3_aa: CASSPGTLHYEQYF
clone_size: .; j_call: TRBJ2-7; v_call: TRBV27; d_call: .; cdr3_nt: TGTGCCAGCAGTCCAATCCTCCAGGGGTACTATGATGAGCAGTACTTC; cdr3_aa: CASSPILQGYYDEQYF
clone_size: few; j_call: TRBJ2-3; v_call: TRBV29-1; d_call: .; cdr3_nt: TGCAGCGCCTCGGGACTCCACACAGATACGCAGTATTTT; cdr3_aa: CSASGLHTDTQYF
clone_size: few; j_call: TRBJ2-7; v_call: TRBV25-1; d_call: TRBD2; cdr3_nt: TGTGCCAGCAGTGCGGGAGGGGCCGACGAGCAGTACTTC; cdr3_aa: CASSAGGADEQYF
clone_size: few; j_call: TRBJ1-2; v_call: TRBV7-2; d_call: TRBD1; cdr3_nt: TGTGCCACCCGGACAGGGCCAAACTATGGCTACACCTTC; cdr3_aa: CATRTGPNYGYTF
clone_size: .; j_call: TRBJ2-7; v_call: TRBV6-6; d_call: TRBD2; cdr3_nt: TGTGCCAGCAGTTACTCGAATGCGGGAGGGTACGAGCAGTACTTC; cdr3_aa: CASSYSNAGGYEQYF
clone_size: many; j_call: TRBJ2-3; v_call: TRBV27; d_call: .; cdr3_nt: TGTGCCAGCAGTTCCTACAGCTTCTTAGGCACAGATACGCAGTATTTT; cdr3_aa: CASSSYSFLGTDTQYF
clone_size: .; j_call: TRBJ2-7; v_call: TRBV4-3; d_call: TRBD2; cdr3_nt: TGCGCCAGCAGCCAAAACGGGCTAGCGGGAGGGTACGAGCAGTACTTC; cdr3_aa: CASSQNGLAGGYEQYF
clone_size: .; j_call: TRBJ2-1; v_call: TRBV28; d_call: TRBD2; cdr3_nt: TGTGCCAACAGTCTCGTCTTCGGGACTAGCGGACACAATGAGCAGTTCTTC; cdr3_aa: CANSLVFGTSGHNEQFF
clone_size: .; j_call: TRBJ2-7; v_call: TRBV4-2; d_call: TRBD2; cdr3_nt: TGTGCCAGCAGCCAAGCAATTACTAGCGGGCCATCCTACGAGCAGTACTTC; cdr3_aa: CASSQAITSGPSYEQYF
clone_size: .; j_call: TRBJ1-3; v_call: TRBV12-3/TRBV12-4; d_call: .; cdr3_nt: TGTGCCAGCAGTTTACGGACCCTCGTAAACGCCATATATTTT; cdr3_aa: CASSLRTLVNAIYF
clone_size: .; j_call: TRBJ2-7; v_call: TRBV20-1; d_call: .; cdr3_nt: TGCAGTGCTTCTTACGAGGGGGAGCAGTACTTC; cdr3_aa: CSASYEGEQYF
clone_size: .; j_call: TRBJ1-2; v_call: TRBV28; d_call: .; cdr3_nt: TGTGCCAGCAGTTTATTGGGGGCGCATAGGTATGGCTACACCTTC; cdr3_aa: CASSLLGAHRYGYTF
clone_size: many; j_call: TRBJ2-1; v_call: TRBV28; d_call: TRBD1; cdr3_nt: TGTGCCAGCAGTTTGCCTTCAGGGGGTCACTCCTACAATGAGCAGTTCTTC; cdr3_aa: CASSLPSGGHSYNEQFF
clone_size: .; j_call: TRBJ1-2; v_call: TRBV3-1; d_call: .; cdr3_nt: TGTGCCAGCAGCCAAGGACAGGTAGCTAACTATGGCTACACCTTC; cdr3_aa: CASSQGQVANYGYTF
clone_size: many; j_call: TRBJ1-5; v_call: TRBV28; d_call: .; cdr3_nt: TGTGCCAGCAGTATCCCGGTTGAGGCTTACCGCAATCAGCCCCAGCATTTT; cdr3_aa: CASSIPVEAYRNQPQHF
clone_size: .; j_call: TRBJ2-5; v_call: TRBV20-1; d_call: TRBD2; cdr3_nt: TGCAGTGCTAGAGACCGGAGCGGGAGTAAATATGAGACCCAGTACTTC; cdr3_aa: CSARDRSGSKYETQYF
clone_size: .; j_call: TRBJ2-5; v_call: TRBV28; d_call: TRBD1; cdr3_nt: TGTGCCAGCAGCTCGACCGGGACAGGGAGTTGGGAGACCGAGTACTTC; cdr3_aa: CASSSTGTGSWETEYF
clone_size: many; j_call: TRBJ2-1; v_call: TRBV6-1; d_call: .; cdr3_nt: TGTGCCAGCAGTGCAGGGATTTACAATGAGCAGTTCTTC; cdr3_aa: CASSAGIYNEQFF
clone_size: medium-sized; j_call: TRBJ1-2; v_call: TRBV28; d_call: TRBD1; cdr3_nt: TGTGCCAGCGGGGACAGGGGCTATGGCTACACCTTC; cdr3_aa: CASGDRGYGYTF
clone_size: many; j_call: TRBJ2-3; v_call: TRBV27; d_call: .; cdr3_nt: TGTGCCAGCAGTTTATACAGGGCCACAGATACGCAGTATTTT; cdr3_aa: CASSLYRATDTQYF
clone_size: many; j_call: TRBJ2-7; v_call: TRBV20-1; d_call: .; cdr3_nt: TGCAGTGCTAGAGATCGAGCTGGCTACGAGCAGTACTTC; cdr3_aa: CSARDRAGYEQYF
clone_size: .; j_call: TRBJ1-5; v_call: TRBV20-1; d_call: .; cdr3_nt: TGCAGTGCTAGGATCAGGGTCGGGGATCAGCCCCAGCATTTT; cdr3_aa: CSARIRVGDQPQHF
clone_size: .; j_call: TRBJ2-7; v_call: TRBV30; d_call: .; cdr3_nt: TGTGCCTGGAGTGTCGCTGGGACCTCCTACGAGCAGTACTTC; cdr3_aa: CAWSVAGTSYEQYF
clone_size: few; j_call: TRBJ2-1; v_call: TRBV4-2; d_call: .; cdr3_nt: TGTGCCAGCAGCCAAGATCTTAGAGGCGACGAGGAGCAGTTCTTC; cdr3_aa: CASSQDLRGDEEQFF
clone_size: .; j_call: TRBJ1-2; v_call: TRBV10-3; d_call: .; cdr3_nt: TGTGCCATCAGTTATGGGACTAGTGGCTACACCTTC; cdr3_aa: CAISYGTSGYTF
clone_size: .; j_call: TRBJ1-5; v_call: TRBV20-1; d_call: .; cdr3_nt: TGCAGTGCTAGAGATTTAGGAATGGGTACTTTCAATCAGCCCAAGCATTTT; cdr3_aa: CSARDLGMGTFNQPKHF
clone_size: many; j_call: TRBJ2-1; v_call: TRBV28; d_call: TRBD2; cdr3_nt: TGTGCCAGCAGCTCCCCCGGGACTAGCGGGAGCCATGAGCAGTTCTTC; cdr3_aa: CASSSPGTSGSHEQFF
clone_size: .; j_call: TRBJ1-1; v_call: TRBV20-1; d_call: .; cdr3_nt: TGCAGTGCCAAACCGCCCCTATTAGACACTGAAGCTTTCTTT; cdr3_aa: CSAKPPLLDTEAFF
clone_size: once; j_call: TRBJ2-3; v_call: TRBV14; d_call: TRBD1; cdr3_nt: TGTGCCAGCAGCCGAGGCCCACAGGGGAGTACAGATACGCAGTATTTT; cdr3_aa: CASSRGPQGSTDTQYF
clone_size: few; j_call: TRBJ2-7; v_call: TRBV3-1; d_call: .; cdr3_nt: TGTGCCAGCGGTACCTACGAGCAGTACTTC; cdr3_aa: CASGTYEQYF
clone_size: few; j_call: TRBJ1-1; v_call: TRBV13; d_call: .; cdr3_nt: TGTGCCAGCAGCTTCCTGATGACTGAAGCTTTCTTT; cdr3_aa: CASSFLMTEAFF
clone_size: .; j_call: TRBJ2-1; v_call: TRBV2; d_call: .; cdr3_nt: TGTGCCAGCACGAGTAAGAGCGGATCCTACAATGAGCAGTTCTTC; cdr3_aa: CASTSKSGSYNEQFF
clone_size: many; j_call: TRBJ2-1; v_call: TRBV27; d_call: .; cdr3_nt: TGTGCCAGCAGTTTACGCGGTTCCAATGAGCAGTTCTTC; cdr3_aa: CASSLRGSNEQFF
clone_size: .; j_call: TRBJ2-2; v_call: TRBV27; d_call: .; cdr3_nt: TGTGCCAGCAGTGGCCCTAGCCCCGGGGAGCTGTTTTTT; cdr3_aa: CASSGPSPGELFF
clone_size: many; j_call: TRBJ2-5; v_call: TRBV6-1; d_call: .; cdr3_nt: TGTGCCAGCAGTGATCCACAGTGGGCCCAAGAGACCCAGTACTTC; cdr3_aa: CASSDPQWAQETQYF
clone_size: few; j_call: TRBJ2-3; v_call: TRBV19; d_call: .; cdr3_nt: TGTGCCAGTAGTATCAGGCAGCTCAGCACAGATACGCAGTATTTT; cdr3_aa: CASSIRQLSTDTQYF
clone_size: many; j_call: TRBJ2-5; v_call: TRBV27; d_call: TRBD2; cdr3_nt: TGTGCCAGCAGTCCGACTAGCGGAACACCACAAGAGACCCAGTACTTC; cdr3_aa: CASSPTSGTPQETQYF
clone_size: .; j_call: TRBJ1-1; v_call: TRBV7-9; d_call: TRBD1; cdr3_nt: TGTGCCAGCAACTTCGGGACAGGGAACACTGAAGCTTTCTTT; cdr3_aa: CASNFGTGNTEAFF
clone_size: many; j_call: TRBJ1-5; v_call: TRBV25-1; d_call: TRBD1; cdr3_nt: TGTGCCAGCAGTGAAGGGACAGAGAAAAATCAGCCCCAGCATTTT; cdr3_aa: CASSEGTEKNQPQHF
clone_size: .; j_call: TRBJ2-3; v_call: TRBV7-2; d_call: .; cdr3_nt: TGTGCCAGCAGCTTCAGACAGCCGATCACAGATACGCAGTATTTT; cdr3_aa: CASSFRQPITDTQYF
clone_size: .; j_call: TRBJ1-3; v_call: TRBV7-2; d_call: .; cdr3_nt: TGTGCCAGCAGCTTGGGAGCGTCTAGGAACACCATATATTTT; cdr3_aa: CASSLGASRNTIYF
clone_size: many; j_call: TRBJ1-2; v_call: TRBV28; d_call: .; cdr3_nt: TGTGCCAGCAGTTACACGGAGGGAATCTACTATGGCTACACCTTC; cdr3_aa: CASSYTEGIYYGYTF
clone_size: few; j_call: TRBJ2-5; v_call: TRBV4-1; d_call: .; cdr3_nt: TGCGCCAGCAGCCAAGATGGGGCGAGGACGGAGCAAGAGACCCAGTACTTC; cdr3_aa: CASSQDGARTEQETQYF
clone_size: few; j_call: TRBJ2-5; v_call: TRBV28; d_call: TRBD2; cdr3_nt: TGTGCCAGCAGTTTGGGTAGCGGGAGGGGAGAGACCCAGTACTTC; cdr3_aa: CASSLGSGRGETQYF
clone_size: .; j_call: TRBJ2-1; v_call: TRBV19; d_call: TRBD1; cdr3_nt: TGTGCCAGTAACCCAGGGGGCGGCTCCTACAATGAGCAGTTCTTC; cdr3_aa: CASNPGGGSYNEQFF
clone_size: .; j_call: TRBJ1-5; v_call: TRBV6-2/TRBV6-3; d_call: .; cdr3_nt: TGTGCCAGCAGTTTGGGGCGGCACAATCAGCCCCAGCATTTT; cdr3_aa: CASSLGRHNQPQHF
clone_size: .; j_call: TRBJ2-3; v_call: TRBV4-2; d_call: .; cdr3_nt: TGTGCCAGCAGCCAAGGATTAGACTTAGATACGCAGTATTTT; cdr3_aa: CASSQGLDLDTQYF
clone_size: .; j_call: TRBJ1-3; v_call: TRBV4-1; d_call: .; cdr3_nt: TGCGCCAGCAGCCAGTCGGGACGTCCGAGATCTGGAAACACCATATATTTT; cdr3_aa: CASSQSGRPRSGNTIYF